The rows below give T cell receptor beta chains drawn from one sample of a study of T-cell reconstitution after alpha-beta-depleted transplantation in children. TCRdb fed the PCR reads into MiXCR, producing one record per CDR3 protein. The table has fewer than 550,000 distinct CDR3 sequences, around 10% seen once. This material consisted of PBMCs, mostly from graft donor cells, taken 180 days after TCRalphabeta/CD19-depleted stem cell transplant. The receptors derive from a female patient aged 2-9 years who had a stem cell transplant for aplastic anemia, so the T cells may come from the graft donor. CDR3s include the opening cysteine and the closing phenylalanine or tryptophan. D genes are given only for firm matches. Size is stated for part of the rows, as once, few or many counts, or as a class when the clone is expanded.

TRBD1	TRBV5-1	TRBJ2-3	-	TGCGCCAGCAGCTTGGTTGGACAGGGCCCAGATACGCAGTATTTT	CASSLVGQGPDTQYF
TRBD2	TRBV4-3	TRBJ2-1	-	TGCGCCAGCAGCCAAGATCAGTTTCGACTAGCGGGATCGTTTGAGCAGTTCTTC	CASSQDQFRLAGSFEQFF
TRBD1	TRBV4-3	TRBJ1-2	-	TGCGCCAGCAGCCGAGACAGGGAGAACTATGGCTACACCTTC	CASSRDRENYGYTF
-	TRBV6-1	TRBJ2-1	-	TGTGCCAGCAGTACGGGCACGCGGGCGGGCTCCTACAATGAGCAGTTCTTC	CASSTGTRAGSYNEQFF
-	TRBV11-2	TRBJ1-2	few	TGTGCCAGCAGCTTCCAAGGACAACATGGCTACACCTTC	CASSFQGQHGYTF
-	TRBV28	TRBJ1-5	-	TGTGCCAGCAGTCCGCCCGACAGGAATCAGCCCCAGCATTTT	CASSPPDRNQPQHF
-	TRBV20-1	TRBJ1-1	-	TGCAGTGCTACCAGGGGTGAAGCTTTCTTT	CSATRGEAFF
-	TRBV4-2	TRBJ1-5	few	TGTGCCAGCAGCCAAGATGTGGCAGGGAGAAGGAACAATCAGCCCCAGCATTTT	CASSQDVAGRRNNQPQHF
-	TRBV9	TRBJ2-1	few	TGTGCCAGCAGCGTACGTGGGGGGCTCGGTGAGCAGTTCTTC	CASSVRGGLGEQFF
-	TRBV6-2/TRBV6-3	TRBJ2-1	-	TGTGCCAGCAGTTACCCAGGTCCAGATGAGCAGTTCTTC	CASSYPGPDEQFF
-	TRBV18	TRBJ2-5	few	TGTGCCAGCTCACCACGGTATGGACAAGCACAAGAGACCCAGTACTTC	CASSPRYGQAQETQYF
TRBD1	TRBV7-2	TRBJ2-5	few	TGTGCCAGCAGCTTAGGGCCCAGGGGGCTTCAAGAGACCCAGTACTTC	CASSLGPRGLQETQYF
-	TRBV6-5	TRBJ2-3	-	TGTGCCAGCAGTACCACGGGGCACACAGATACGCAGTATTTT	CASSTTGHTDTQYF
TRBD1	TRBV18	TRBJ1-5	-	TGTGCCAGCTCATCTACAGGGGGTGAACAGCCCCAGCATTTT	CASSSTGGEQPQHF
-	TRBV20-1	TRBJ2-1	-	TGCAGTGCTAGAGAGTGGTCAGAGGACAATGAGCAGTTATTC	CSAREWSEDNEQLF
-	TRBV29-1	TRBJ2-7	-	TGCAGCGTTGAGAAGGGCAGGGACTACGAGCAGTACTTC	CSVEKGRDYEQYF
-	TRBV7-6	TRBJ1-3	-	TGTGCCAGCAGCTTAATGTCGGGCTCTGGAAACACCATATATTTT	CASSLMSGSGNTIYF
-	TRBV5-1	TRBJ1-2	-	TGCGCCAGCAGCTCGACGTGGGACGTTGAAGGCTACACCTTC	CASSSTWDVEGYTF
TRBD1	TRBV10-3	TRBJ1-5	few	TGTGCCATCAGGGACCCGGGACAGGGAGGTCGGAATCAGCCCCAGCATTTT	CAIRDPGQGGRNQPQHF
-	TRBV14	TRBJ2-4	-	TGTGCCAGCAGCCAAGTCTTTCCCGGGTCGAGCATTCAGTACTTC	CASSQVFPGSSIQYF
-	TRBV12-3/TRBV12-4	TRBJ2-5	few	TGTGCCAGCACCTTGACGGGAGAGACCCAGTACTTC	CASTLTGETQYF
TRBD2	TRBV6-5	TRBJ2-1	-	TGTGCCAGCAGTTACTCGGGGATAGCGGGAGGGCAGGGTGAGCAGTTCTTC	CASSYSGIAGGQGEQFF
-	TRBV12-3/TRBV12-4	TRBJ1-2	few	TGTGCCAGCAGTTTGGTCCCTGGCGGCTACACCTTC	CASSLVPGGYTF
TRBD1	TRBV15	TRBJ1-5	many	TGTGCCACCAGCAGCCCCCGGGGACAGTATAGCAATCAGCCCCAGCATTTT	CATSSPRGQYSNQPQHF
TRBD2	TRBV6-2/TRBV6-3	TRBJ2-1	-	TGTGCCAGCAGTTACTCGCCCCCTCCCGGGACTATATCCTACAATGAGCAGTTCTTC	CASSYSPPPGTISYNEQFF
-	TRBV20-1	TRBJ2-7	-	TGCAGTGCTAGGTCGGAAGTGAGGCAGTACTTC	CSARSEVRQYF
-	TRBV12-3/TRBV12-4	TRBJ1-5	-	TGTGCCAGCAGTTGGTCTAGCAATCAGCCCCAGCATTTT	CASSWSSNQPQHF
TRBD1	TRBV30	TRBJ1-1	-	TGTGCCTGGACAGGGGGATGGTGGACTGAAGCTTTCTTT	CAWTGGWWTEAFF